Following are 25 T cell receptor beta chains from one sample sequenced in a study of T cell responses to AZD1222 COVID-19 vaccine. The repertoire was sequenced with immunoSEQ multiplex PCR; TCRdb's copy has only in-frame clones and lacks some. The sample records fewer than 150,000 clones, about 89% being singletons. This material consisted of peripheral blood, taken 28 days after the second AZD1222 dose. These TCRs come from an adult who received the AZD1222 COVID-19 vaccine.

The chain couples TRBV25-1 to TRBJ2-3; no definite D call. Germline V CDR1 and CDR2: MGHDK, SYGVNS. This CDR3 is 16 amino acids long. V shed 3 bases and J shed 2 bases, with 15 bases lying between them. The CDR3 region has the DNA TGTGCCAGCAGTGAGCGGCAGGCTCTCTTCACAGATACGCAGTATTTT. The encoded protein is CASSERQALFTDTQYF. The variable domain in full, with the rest retrieved from reference TRBV25-1 and TRBJ2-3, is EADIYQTPRYLVIGTGKKITLECSQTMGHDKMYWYQQDPGMELHLIHYSYGVNSTEKGDLSSESTVSRIRTEHFPLTLESARPSHTSQYLCASSERQALFTDTQYFGPGTRLTVL.

The chain has TRBV5-1 and TRBJ1-2, with D possibly being TRBD1 (5 bases). CDR1 is SGHRS and CDR2 is YFSETQ in the germline V gene. The ends were cut back, 0 bases at V and 3 bases at J, with 18 bases in the middle. The CDR3 runs 17 residues. The CDR3 sequence is CASSLGSTGIGDYGYTF. The CDR3 nucleotides are TGCGCCAGCAGCTTGGGTTCCACAGGAATTGGGGACTATGGCTACACCTTC. Looking up the rest from reference TRBV5-1 and TRBJ1-2 gives the full variable domain: KAGVTQTPRYLIKTRGQQVTLSCSPISGHRSVSWYQQTPGQGLQFLFEYFSETQRNKGNFPGRFSGRQFSNSRSEMNVSTLELGDSALYLCASSLGSTGIGDYGYTFGSGTRLTVV.

This clone was seen once. The chain couples TRBV7-9 to TRBJ2-7; 8 positions match TRBD2. This CDR3 spans 14 amino acids. Germline assignment: CDR1 SEHNR and CDR2 FQNEAQ (reference sequence). V lost 3 bases and J lost 5; bases outside the gene matches: 6. CDR3 DNA sequence: TGTGCCAGCAGCTTCCAGCGGGGGACGGACGAGCAGTACTTC. The encoded protein is CASSFQRGTDEQYF.

The CDR3 coding sequence is TGTGCCAGCAGCCCAAAACGGGGTCCAGGGGTGATTGGCTACACCTTC. Its protein is CASSPKRGPGVIGYTF. The chain couples TRBV6-2 or TRBV6-3 to TRBJ1-2, with D maybe TRBD1 (6 bases). The V end lost 6 bases, the J end lost 7 bases, and 24 bases lay between the germline ends. The CDR3 has 16 amino acids. Germline V CDR1 and CDR2: MNHEY, SVGEGT.

The rearrangement uses TRBV7-9 and TRBJ2-3; 10 positions match TRBD2. The CDR3 is 16 residues long. Unmatched junction bases numbered 9, after V lost 5 bases and J lost 4 bases. The germline CDR1 and CDR2 sequences are SEHNR and FQNEAQ (reference sequence). The CDR3 nucleotides read TGTGCCAGCAGCCATCAACTAGCGGGACTGGCAGATACGCAGTATTTT. Translating it yields CASSHQLAGLADTQYF. Together with reference TRBV7-9 and TRBJ2-3, the CDR3 gives the full variable domain: DTGVSQNPRHKITKRGQNVTFRCDPISEHNRLYWYRQTLGQGPEFLTYFQNEAQLEKSRLLSDRFSAERPKGSFSTLEIQRTEQGDSAMYLCASSHQLAGLADTQYFGPGTRLTVL.

The rearrangement links TRBV11-2 to TRBJ1-2; 10 bases are shared with TRBD1. The CDR3 length is 14 residues. The V gene end was trimmed by 4 bases and the J gene end by 8 bases; junction bases not matched to a gene: 7. Germline CDR1 reads SGHAT; CDR2 reads FQNNGV. The chain's CDR3 is CASSWDRGDGGYTF. The CDR3 coding sequence is TGTGCCAGCAGCTGGGACAGGGGAGACGGGGGCTACACCTTC. The full variable domain, with the rest looked up from reference TRBV11-2 and TRBJ1-2, is EAGVAQSPRYKIIEKRQSVAFWCNPISGHATLYWYQQILGQGPKLLIQFQNNGVVDDSQLPKDRFSAERLKGVDSTLKIQPAKLEDSAVYLCASSWDRGDGGYTFGSGTRLTVV.

This clone was recorded only once. The chain is built from TRBV3-1 (or the pseudogene TRBV3-2) and TRBJ1-1; perhaps TRBD1 as D (5 bases). The CDR3 has 17 amino acids. Trimming left V 4 bases short and J 5 bases short, with 23 bases between. Germline V gives CDR1 LGHDT, CDR2 YNNKEL (reference sequence). The CDR3, as DNA: TGTGCCAGCAGCCGCCAAATAACCGGCTGGGGGAGGACTGAAGCTTTCTTT. Amino acid sequence: CASSRQITGWGRTEAFF.

The CDR3 DNA reads TGCGCCAGCAGCCCCGACCTTGGGATGTATGGCTACACCTTC. Translating gives CASSPDLGMYGYTF. The rearrangement links TRBV4-1 to TRBJ1-2; the D is unclear. The V end was cut by 4 bases, the J end by 5 bases, with 14 bases between. Germline CDR1 is MGHRA and CDR2 is YSYEKL. There are 14 residues in the CDR3.

This clone was picked up one time. V gene TRBV13 combines with J gene TRBJ2-1; 15 nucleotides line up with TRBD2. Germline V gene lookup returns CDR1 PRHDT and CDR2 FYEKMQ (reference sequence). After removal of 7 bases from V and 8 bases from J, the junction contained 6 bases not matched to a gene. CDR3 size: 15 residues. The CDR3 DNA reads TGTGCCAGCACCCTAGGGACTAGCGGGAGGCATGAGCAGTTCTTC. Amino acid sequence: CASTLGTSGRHEQFF.

The chain employs TRBV3-1 (or the pseudogene TRBV3-2) and TRBJ2-1; 8 positions match TRBD1. Germline V CDR1 and CDR2: LGHDT, YNNKEL (reference sequence). With 4 bases clipped from V and 6 bases from J, the junction kept 8 bases outside the gene matches. This CDR3 is 15 amino acids long. The CDR3 region has the DNA TGTGCCAGCAGCCCTTGGACAGGGAACGGCAATGAGCAGTTCTTC. This translates into CASSPWTGNGNEQFF.

The chain uses TRBV7-9 and TRBJ2-1; no clear D gene. The germline V gene encodes CDR1 SEHNR and CDR2 FQNEAQ (reference sequence). There are 13 residues in the CDR3. V was shortened by 1 base and J by 6 bases, with 7 bases between the two germline ends. The CDR3 region has the DNA TGTGCCAGCAGCTTAGAAGGTTTCAATGAGCAGTTCTTC. Protein sequence: CASSLEGFNEQFF.

This sequence joins TRBV12-3 or TRBV12-4 and TRBJ1-5; D not certain. Deletions cut 6 bases from V and 3 bases from J, with 9 bases between. The CDR3 runs to 13 residues. The CDR3 sequence: CASSPGPNQPQHF. As DNA, the CDR3 is TGTGCCAGCAGCCCAGGACCCAATCAGCCCCAGCATTTT.

J is TRBJ2-4 and V is TRBV23-1, with a weak D call TRBD1 (6 bases). TRBV23-1 is noted as an ORF with a role that remains uncertain. The ends were cut back, 0 bases at V and 1 base at J, with 10 bases in the middle. The CDR3 is made up of 16 amino acids. Written as DNA, the CDR3 is TGCGCCAGCAGTCAATCCCACAGGGTGGCCAAAAACATTCAGTACTTC. Translated, it gives CASSQSHRVAKNIQYF.

The rearrangement joins TRBV27 to TRBJ1-6; 7 nucleotides line up with TRBD1. Trimming removed 4 bases from V and 10 bases from J; junction bases left unmatched: 10. The CDR3 covers 15 residues. Germline CDR1 MNHEY, CDR2 SMNVEV (reference sequence). The CDR3 bases are TGTGCCAGCAGTTCAAGACAGGGTACGGGCTCACCCCTCCACTTT. It yields the protein CASSSRQGTGSPLHF.

The chain uses TRBV10-2 and TRBJ2-7; 9 positions agree with TRBD2. Germline CDR1 reads WSHSY; CDR2 reads SAAADI. V trimming: 6 bases; J trimming: 4 bases; junction bases outside the gene matches: 22. There are 19 residues in the CDR3. The CDR3: CASSLTPLRSGRRVYEQYF. The CDR3 region has the DNA TGCGCCAGCAGCCTGACCCCGTTGAGGAGCGGGAGGCGAGTTTACGAGCAGTACTTC.

The chain recombines TRBV5-1 with TRBJ1-5; no reliable D call. Germline CDR1 is SGHRS and CDR2 is YFSETQ. The CDR3 length is 16 residues. V was shortened by 0 bases and J by 2 bases, with 12 bases between the two germline ends. The CDR3 DNA follows: TGCGCCAGCAGCTTGGGGGTGAACAGAGGCAATCAGCCCCAGCATTTT. Protein product: CASSLGVNRGNQPQHF.

This clone showed up just a few times. The J gene is TRBJ1-4, the V gene TRBV4-2; 7 bases are shared with TRBD1. There are 16 residues in the CDR3. Germline assignment: CDR1 LGHNA and CDR2 YNFKEQ. With V trimmed by 1 base and J by 7 bases, 9 bases remained unmatched. CDR3 sequence (DNA): TGTGCCAGCAGCCAAGGGGTAGGGGACAGTGGTGAAAAACTGTTTTTT. This sequence encodes CASSQGVGDSGEKLFF.

V gene TRBV5-6 combines with J gene TRBJ2-7; tentatively, D is TRBD1 (5 bases). The germline CDR1 and CDR2 sequences are SGHDT and YYEEEE. The CDR3 sequence is 13 residues long. With 4 bases removed from V and 5 bases from J, the gap between germline ends came to 13 bases. In DNA form, the CDR3 reads TGTGCCAGCAGCCCTACAGGACGAGACGAGCAGTACTTC. Translation gives CASSPTGRDEQYF.

This chain joins TRBV19 and TRBJ1-5; weak D call: TRBD1 (5 bases). This CDR3 spans 14 amino acids. The germline V and J ends were trimmed by 7 bases and 0 bases, with 10 bases remaining between them. Germline V gene data show CDR1 as LNHDA and CDR2 as SQIVND (reference sequence). CDR3 nucleotide sequence: TGTGCCAGTACCAGGGATCGTAGCAATCAGCCCCAGCATTTT. Protein sequence: CASTRDRSNQPQHF.

The CDR3, as DNA: TGTGCCAGCAGCTTAGGGGACAGGGGCACCTACAATGAGCAGTTCTTC. As protein: CASSLGDRGTYNEQFF. V is TRBV11-3 and J is TRBJ2-1, with 10 bases that match TRBD1. The trim removed 1 base at V and 2 bases at J, leaving 2 bases unmatched. The V gene's germline CDR1 is SGHNT and CDR2 YENEEA. The CDR3 spans 16 residues. Looking up the rest from reference TRBV11-3 and TRBJ2-1 gives the full variable domain: EAGVVQSPRYKIIEKKQPVAFWCNPISGHNTLYWYLQNLGQGPELLIRYENEEAVDDSQLPKDRFSAERLKGVDSTLKIQPAELGDSAVYLCASSLGDRGTYNEQFFGPGTRLTVL.

The rearrangement joins TRBV11-2 to TRBJ1-2; D not certain. CDR3 length: 15 residues. Trimming stripped 3 bases from V and 5 bases from J, with 16 bases between. Germline CDR1 SGHAT, CDR2 FQNNGV. The CDR3 spells CASSFTDGPLYGYTF. CDR3 sequence (DNA): TGTGCCAGCAGCTTCACTGACGGGCCCCTGTATGGCTACACCTTC.

DNA for the CDR3: TGTGCCAGCAGTTATAGGGGCAGCAATCAGCCCCAGCATTTT. Protein sequence: CASSYRGSNQPQHF. The chain combines TRBV6-2 or TRBV6-3 with TRBJ1-5; TRBD1 is a possible D gene (5 bases). The germline V gene encodes CDR1 MNHEY and CDR2 SVGEGT. The CDR3 length is 14 residues. Trimming removed 3 bases at V and 1 base at J, with 7 bases between.

The chain uses TRBV7-2 and TRBJ1-2; tentatively, D is TRBD1 (5 bases). This CDR3 contains 14 residues. Trimming shortened V by 5 bases and J by 10 bases, and 20 bases separated the two germline ends. The germline CDR1 and CDR2 sequences are SGHTA and FQGNSA. The CDR3 sequence is CASSTRGQRSAYTF. The CDR3 DNA sequence: TGTGCCAGCAGCACACGGGGCCAGAGGTCGGCCTACACCTTC.

This chain connects TRBV13 to TRBJ1-1, with no clear D. The V and J ends lost 4 bases and 7 bases respectively, with 13 bases between them. Germline V gene data show CDR1 as PRHDT and CDR2 as FYEKMQ (reference sequence). The CDR3 length is 13 residues. This chain's CDR3 is CASSSYGLGEAFF. For the CDR3, the DNA is TGTGCCAGCAGCTCCTACGGTCTGGGTGAAGCTTTCTTT.

This chain joins TRBV11-1 and TRBJ2-7, with D possibly being TRBD2 (6 bases). Germline V lookup: CDR1 SGHAT, CDR2 FQDESV (reference sequence). Trimming cost V 1 base and J 0 bases, with 10 bases left between them. This CDR3 has 15 residues. The CDR3 DNA reads as TGTGCCAGCAGCTTAGGCGGGACCTTCTCCTACGAGCAGTACTTC. Translating gives CASSLGGTFSYEQYF.